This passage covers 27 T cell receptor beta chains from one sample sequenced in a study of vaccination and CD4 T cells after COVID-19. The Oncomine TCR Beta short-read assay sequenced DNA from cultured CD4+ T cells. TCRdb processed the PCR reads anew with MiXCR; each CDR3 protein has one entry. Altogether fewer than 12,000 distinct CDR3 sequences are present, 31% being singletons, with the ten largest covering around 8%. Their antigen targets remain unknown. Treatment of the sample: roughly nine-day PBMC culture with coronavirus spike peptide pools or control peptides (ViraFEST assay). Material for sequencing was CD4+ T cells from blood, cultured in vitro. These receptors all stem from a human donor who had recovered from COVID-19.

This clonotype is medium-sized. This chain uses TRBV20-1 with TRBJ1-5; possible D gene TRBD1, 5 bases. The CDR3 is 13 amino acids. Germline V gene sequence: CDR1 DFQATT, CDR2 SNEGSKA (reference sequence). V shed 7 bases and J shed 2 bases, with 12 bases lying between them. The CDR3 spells CSVGGKGNQPQHF. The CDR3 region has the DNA TGCAGTGTGGGGGGTAAGGGCAATCAGCCCCAGCATTTT.

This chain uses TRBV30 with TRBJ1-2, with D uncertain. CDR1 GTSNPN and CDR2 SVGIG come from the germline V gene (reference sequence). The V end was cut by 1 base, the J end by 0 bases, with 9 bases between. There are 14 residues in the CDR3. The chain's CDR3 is CAWSEVTSNYGYTF. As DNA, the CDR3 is TGTGCCTGGAGTGAGGTCACATCTAACTATGGCTACACCTTC.

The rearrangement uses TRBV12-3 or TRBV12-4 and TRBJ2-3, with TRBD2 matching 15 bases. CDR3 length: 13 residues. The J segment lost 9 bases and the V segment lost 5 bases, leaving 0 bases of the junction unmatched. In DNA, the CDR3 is TGTGCCAGCAGTGGGACTAGCGGGGGGACGCAGTATTTT. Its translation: CASSGTSGGTQYF.

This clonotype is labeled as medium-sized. In DNA form, the CDR3 reads TGCAGTGCTATGGCAGGGGTGAACACTGAAGCTTTCTTT. Amino acid sequence: CSAMAGVNTEAFF. The V gene is TRBV20-1, the J gene TRBJ1-1, with a tentative D call TRBD1 (6 bases). The CDR3 is 13 residues long. Trimming shortened V by 4 bases and J by 0 bases, and 9 bases separated the two germline ends. CDR1 and CDR2 (germline): DFQATT, SNEGSKA (reference sequence).

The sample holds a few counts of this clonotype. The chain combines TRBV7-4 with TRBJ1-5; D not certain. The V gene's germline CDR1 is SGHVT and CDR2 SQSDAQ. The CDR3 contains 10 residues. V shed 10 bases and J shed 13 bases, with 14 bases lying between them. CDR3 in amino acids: CATRTILQHF. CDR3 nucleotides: TGTGCCACCAGGACCATTTTACAGCATTTT. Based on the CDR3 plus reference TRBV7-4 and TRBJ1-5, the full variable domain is GAGVSQSPRYKVAKRGRDVALRCDSISGHVTLYWYRQTLGQGSEVLTYSQSDAQRDKSGRPSGRFSAERPERSVSTLKIQRTEQGDSAVYLCATRTILQHFGDGTRLSIL.

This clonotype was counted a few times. For the CDR3, the DNA is TGTGCCAGCACTCACAGGCAGCGGGGGGGCTACGAGCAGTACTTC. Protein sequence: CASTHRQRGGYEQYF. The chain couples TRBV5-8 to TRBJ2-7; 10 bases agree with TRBD2. Germline values: CDR1 SGHTS, CDR2 YDEGEE. V lost 6 bases to trimming and J lost 3 bases; unmatched junction nucleotides: 9. CDR3 length: 15 amino acids.

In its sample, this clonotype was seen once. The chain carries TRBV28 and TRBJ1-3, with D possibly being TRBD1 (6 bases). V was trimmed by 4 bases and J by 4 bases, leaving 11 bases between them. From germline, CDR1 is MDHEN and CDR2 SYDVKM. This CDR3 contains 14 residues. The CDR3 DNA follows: TGTGCCAGCAGTTCGGGGGCGCGGGGAAACACCATATATTTT. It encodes CASSSGARGNTIYF.

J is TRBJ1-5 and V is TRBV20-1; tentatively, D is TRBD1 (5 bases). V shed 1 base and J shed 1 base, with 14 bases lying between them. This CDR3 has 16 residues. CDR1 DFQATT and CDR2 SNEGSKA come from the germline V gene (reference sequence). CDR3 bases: TGCAGTGCTAGAGGTACCGGGACGGGGAGCAATCAGCCCCAGCATTTT. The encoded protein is CSARGTGTGSNQPQHF.

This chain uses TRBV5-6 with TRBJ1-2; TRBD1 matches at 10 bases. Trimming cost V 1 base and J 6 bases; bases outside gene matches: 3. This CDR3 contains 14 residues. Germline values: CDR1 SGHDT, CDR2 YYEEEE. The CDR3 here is CASSLWDRGDGYTF. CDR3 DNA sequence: TGTGCCAGCAGCTTGTGGGACAGGGGCGATGGCTACACCTTC.

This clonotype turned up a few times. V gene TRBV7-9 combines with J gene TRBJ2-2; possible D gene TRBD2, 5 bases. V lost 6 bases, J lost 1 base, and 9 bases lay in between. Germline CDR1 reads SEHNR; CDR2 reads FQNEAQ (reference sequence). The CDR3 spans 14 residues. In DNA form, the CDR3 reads TGTGCCAGCAGTAAGGACTTGAACACCGGGGAGCTGTTTTTT. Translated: CASSKDLNTGELFF.

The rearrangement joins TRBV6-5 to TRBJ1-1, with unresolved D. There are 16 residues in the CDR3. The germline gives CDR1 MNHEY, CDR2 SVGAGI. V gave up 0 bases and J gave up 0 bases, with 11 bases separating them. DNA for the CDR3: TGTGCCAGCAGTTACTCGGTCGGGCCCCTGAACACTGAAGCTTTCTTT. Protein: CASSYSVGPLNTEAFF.

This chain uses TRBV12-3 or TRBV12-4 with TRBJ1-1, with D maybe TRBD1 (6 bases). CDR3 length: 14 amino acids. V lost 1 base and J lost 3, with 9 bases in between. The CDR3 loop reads CASSLERGDTEAFF. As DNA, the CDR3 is TGTGCCAGCAGTTTAGAAAGGGGGGACACTGAAGCTTTCTTT.

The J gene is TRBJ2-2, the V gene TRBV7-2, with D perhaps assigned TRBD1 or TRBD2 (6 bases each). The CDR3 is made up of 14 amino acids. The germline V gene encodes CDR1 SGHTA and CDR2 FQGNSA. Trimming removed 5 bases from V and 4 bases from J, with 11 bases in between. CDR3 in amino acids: CASSLEGGTGELFF. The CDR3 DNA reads TGTGCCAGCAGCCTCGAGGGGGGCACCGGGGAGCTGTTTTTT.

CDR3 amino acids: CASSGSGMLADTQYF. The CDR3 DNA reads TGTGCCAGCAGCGGTAGCGGGATGTTGGCAGATACGCAGTATTTT. The chain employs TRBV28 and TRBJ2-3, with 8 bases that match TRBD2. Germline CDR1 MDHEN, CDR2 SYDVKM. J lost 4 bases, V lost 6 bases, and 9 bases had no gene match. The CDR3 covers 15 residues.

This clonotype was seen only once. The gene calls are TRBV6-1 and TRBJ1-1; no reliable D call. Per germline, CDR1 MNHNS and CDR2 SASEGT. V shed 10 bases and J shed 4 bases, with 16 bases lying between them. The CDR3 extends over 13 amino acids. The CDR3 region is CAIRVQLSTEAFF. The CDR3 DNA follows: TGTGCCATACGGGTACAGTTGAGCACTGAAGCTTTCTTT.

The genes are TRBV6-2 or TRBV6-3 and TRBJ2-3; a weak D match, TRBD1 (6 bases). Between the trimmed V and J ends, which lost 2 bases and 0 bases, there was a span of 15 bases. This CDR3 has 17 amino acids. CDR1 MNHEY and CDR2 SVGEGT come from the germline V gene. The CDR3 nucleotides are TGTGCCAGCAGTTACGGGACAACAGCCTCTAGCACAGATACGCAGTATTTT. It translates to CASSYGTTASSTDTQYF.

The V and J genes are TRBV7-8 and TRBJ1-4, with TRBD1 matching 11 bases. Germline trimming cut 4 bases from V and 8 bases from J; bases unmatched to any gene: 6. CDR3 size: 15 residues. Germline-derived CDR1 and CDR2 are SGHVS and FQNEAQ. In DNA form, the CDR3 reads TGTGCCAGCAGCTCGGACAGGGGGCGAGGGGAAAAACTGTTTTTT. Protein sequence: CASSSDRGRGEKLFF.

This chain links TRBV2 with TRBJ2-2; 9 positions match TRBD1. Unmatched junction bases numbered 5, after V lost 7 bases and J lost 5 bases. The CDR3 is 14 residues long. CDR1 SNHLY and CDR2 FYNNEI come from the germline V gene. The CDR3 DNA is TGTGCCAGCATCGGGACAGGGTGGACCGGGGAGCTGTTTTTT. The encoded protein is CASIGTGWTGELFF.

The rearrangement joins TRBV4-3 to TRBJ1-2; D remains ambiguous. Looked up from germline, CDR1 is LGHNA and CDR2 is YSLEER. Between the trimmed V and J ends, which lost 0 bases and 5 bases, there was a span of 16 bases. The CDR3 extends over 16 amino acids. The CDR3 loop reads CASSQDRRVEGYGYTF. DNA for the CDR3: TGCGCCAGCAGCCAAGATCGGCGGGTAGAAGGGTATGGCTACACCTTC.

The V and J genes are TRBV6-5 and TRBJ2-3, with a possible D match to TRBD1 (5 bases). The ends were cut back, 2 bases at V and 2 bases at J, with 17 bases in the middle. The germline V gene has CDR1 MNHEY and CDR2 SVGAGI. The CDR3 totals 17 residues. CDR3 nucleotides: TGTGCCAGCAGTTACGGGGCAGGGCGCTCCCTCACAGATACGCAGTATTTT. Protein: CASSYGAGRSLTDTQYF.

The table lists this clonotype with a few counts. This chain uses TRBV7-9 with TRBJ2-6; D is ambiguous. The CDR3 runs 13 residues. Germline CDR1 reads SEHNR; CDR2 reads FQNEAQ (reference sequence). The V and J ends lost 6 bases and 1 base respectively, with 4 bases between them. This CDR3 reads CASRESGANVLTF. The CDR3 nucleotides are TGTGCCAGCAGGGAGTCTGGGGCCAACGTCCTGACTTTC.

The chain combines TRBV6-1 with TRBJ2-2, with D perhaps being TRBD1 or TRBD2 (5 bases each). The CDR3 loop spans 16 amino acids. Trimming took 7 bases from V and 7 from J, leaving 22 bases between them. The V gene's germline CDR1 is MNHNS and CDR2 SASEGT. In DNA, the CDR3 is TGTGCCAGCACCCACCCCCGGGGCCTCGGTGGCGGGGAGCTGTTTTTT. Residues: CASTHPRGLGGGELFF.

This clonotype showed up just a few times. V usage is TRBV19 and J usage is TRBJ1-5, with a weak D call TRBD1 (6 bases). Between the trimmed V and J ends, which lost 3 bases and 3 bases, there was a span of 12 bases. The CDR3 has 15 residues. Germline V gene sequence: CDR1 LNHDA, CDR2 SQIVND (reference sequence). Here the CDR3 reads CASSIRQAVNQPQHF. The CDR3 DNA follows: TGTGCCAGTAGTATTAGACAGGCAGTCAATCAGCCCCAGCATTTT. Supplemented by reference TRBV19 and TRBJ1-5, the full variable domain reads DGGITQSPKYLFRKEGQNVTLSCEQNLNHDAMYWYRQDPGQGLRLIYYSQIVNDFQKGDIAEGYSVSREKKESFPLTVTSAQKNPTAFYLCASSIRQAVNQPQHFGDGTRLSIL.

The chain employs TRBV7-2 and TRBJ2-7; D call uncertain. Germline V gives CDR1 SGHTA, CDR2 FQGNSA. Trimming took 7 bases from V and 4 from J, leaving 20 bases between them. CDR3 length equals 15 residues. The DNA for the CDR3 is TGTGCCAGCAACCGCAGAGTGGGGAAGGAGTACGAGCAGTACTTC. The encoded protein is CASNRRVGKEYEQYF.

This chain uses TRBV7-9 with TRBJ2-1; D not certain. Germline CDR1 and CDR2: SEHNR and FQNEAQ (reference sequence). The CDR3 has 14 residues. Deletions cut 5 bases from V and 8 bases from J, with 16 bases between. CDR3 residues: CASSVTTVSDEQFF. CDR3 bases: TGTGCCAGCAGCGTAACTACCGTCTCGGATGAGCAGTTCTTC. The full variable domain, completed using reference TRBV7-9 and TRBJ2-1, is DTGVSQNPRHKITKRGQNVTFRCDPISEHNRLYWYRQTLGQGPEFLTYFQNEAQLEKSRLLSDRFSAERPKGSFSTLEIQRTEQGDSAMYLCASSVTTVSDEQFFGPGTRLTVL.

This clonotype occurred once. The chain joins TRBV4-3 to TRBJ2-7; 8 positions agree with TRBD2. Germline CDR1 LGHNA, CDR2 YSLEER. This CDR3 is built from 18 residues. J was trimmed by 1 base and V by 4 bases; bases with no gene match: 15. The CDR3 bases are TGCGCCAGCAGCCTCTCGGTGGGGAGCGGGAGAGGATCCTACGAGCAGTACTTC. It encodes CASSLSVGSGRGSYEQYF.

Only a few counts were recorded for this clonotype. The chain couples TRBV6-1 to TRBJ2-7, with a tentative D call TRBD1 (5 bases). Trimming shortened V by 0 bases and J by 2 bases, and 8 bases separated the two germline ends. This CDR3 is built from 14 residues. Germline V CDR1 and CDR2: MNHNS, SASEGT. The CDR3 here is CASSEAGAPYEQYF. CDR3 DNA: TGTGCCAGCAGTGAAGCTGGGGCACCCTACGAGCAGTACTTC.